One and the same sample provided the 13 T cell receptor beta chains below, sequenced in a study of Graves' ophthalmopathy and Graves' hyperthyroidism. Scientists amplified the TCR beta CDR3 regions from RNA transcripts. A first-round RT-PCR used HTBI primers, followed by a second-round multiplex PCR. TCRdb passed the multiplex PCR reads through MiXCR, listing each CDR3 protein once. Of over a million distinct CDR3 sequences in the sample, 35% to 40% were seen once. The material sequenced was peripheral blood or thyroid tissue (not recorded which). Receptors were obtained from an adult man with Graves' hyperthyroidism.

This clonotype was observed a few times. The chain couples TRBV28 to TRBJ1-2; maybe TRBD1 (5 bases). The CDR3 covers 13 residues. Between the trimmed V and J ends, which lost 1 base and 8 bases, there was a span of 11 bases. Germline lookup yields CDR1 MDHEN and CDR2 SYDVKM. The CDR3 sequence is CASSLSGNNGYTF. The DNA of the CDR3 is TGTGCCAGCAGTTTATCAGGGAATAACGGCTACACCTTC.

This clonotype was seen many times. This chain connects TRBV7-9 to TRBJ2-7, with 11 positions matching TRBD2. Unmatched junction bases numbered 4, after V lost 1 base and J lost 2 bases. The CDR3 is 16 residues long. Germline CDR1 and CDR2: SEHNR and FQNEAQ (reference sequence). The CDR3 coding sequence is TGTGCCAGCAGCTTAGGCCCTAGCGGGAGGCCCTACGAGCAGTACTTC. Translated: CASSLGPSGRPYEQYF.

This clonotype was counted at least ten times. V usage is TRBV15 and J usage is TRBJ2-2, with TRBD1 matching over 7 bases. V lost 5 bases, J lost 5 bases, and 8 bases stayed unmatched. The CDR3 length is 15 residues. Germline V gene sequence: CDR1 LNHNV, CDR2 YYDKDF (reference sequence). The CDR3 region is CATSYRQGVTGELFF. CDR3 bases: TGTGCCACCAGCTACCGGCAGGGGGTGACCGGGGAGCTGTTTTTT.

This clonotype was seen only a few times. The chain employs TRBV5-1 and TRBJ1-4; a weak D match, TRBD1 (5 bases). Trimming pared 1 base from V and 4 bases from J, leaving 8 bases between. The CDR3 has 14 residues. The germline CDR1 and CDR2 sequences are SGHRS and YFSETQ. The CDR3 here is CASSLRGVNEKLFF. The DNA for the CDR3 is TGCGCCAGCAGCTTGAGGGGAGTTAATGAAAAACTGTTTTTT.

This clonotype occurred once. The chain employs TRBV7-2 and TRBJ2-7; 7 bases line up with TRBD2. Germline V gene data show CDR1 as SGHTA and CDR2 as FQGNSA. CDR3 length equals 14 residues. Losses at the gene ends were 7 bases for V and 3 bases for J; bases not matched to a gene: 9. CDR3 protein: CASTETSNYYEQYF. The CDR3 bases are TGTGCCAGCACCGAGACTAGCAATTACTACGAGCAGTACTTC.

V is TRBV10-2 and J is TRBJ2-7; D is unresolved. Germline CDR1 is WSHSY and CDR2 is SAAADI. This CDR3 contains 14 residues. Trimming took 3 bases from V and 3 from J, leaving 12 bases between them. CDR3 sequence reads: CASSDSGQYYEQYF. In nucleotides, the CDR3 is TGCGCCAGCAGTGACTCCGGGCAATACTACGAGCAGTACTTC.

This clonotype was observed a handful of times. The CDR3 region is CASRAGGDQPQHF. The CDR3 coding sequence is TGTGCCAGCAGAGCAGGGGGCGACCAGCCCCAGCATTTT. The chain uses TRBV6-5 and TRBJ1-5; 8 bases are shared with TRBD1. CDR1 and CDR2 from the germline V gene are MNHEY and SVGAGI. V was pared by 6 bases and J by 7 bases, with 5 bases of the junction left unmatched. The CDR3 length is 13 residues.

The gene calls are TRBV5-4 and TRBJ2-5; D call uncertain. The CDR3 has 16 amino acids. Germline V gene sequence: CDR1 SGHNT, CDR2 YYREEE (reference sequence). Trimming stripped 0 bases from V and 5 bases from J, with 17 bases between. Written as DNA, the CDR3 is TGTGCCAGCAGCTTGGAGGGTTCGCAGGTTTGGGAGACCCAGTACTTC. It translates to CASSLEGSQVWETQYF.

In the case of this clonotype: This clone may be a read error of a much larger clone one base away. The chain couples TRBV2 to TRBJ1-6, with D unclear. CDR1 and CDR2 from the germline V gene are SNHLY and FYNNEI. This CDR3 has 14 amino acids. Trimming shortened V by 6 bases and J by 6 bases, and 12 bases separated the two germline ends. The CDR3 coding sequence is TGTGCCAGCAGAAGGGTTGTCCTTAATTCACCCCTCCACTTT. Protein: CASRRVVLNSPLHF.

This chain joins TRBV10-3 and TRBJ1-5; 8 bases are shared with TRBD1. There are 16 residues in the CDR3. J lost 7 bases, V lost 3 bases, and 11 bases had no gene match. The germline V gene encodes CDR1 ENHRY and CDR2 SYGVKD. CDR3 in amino acids: CAISDVGQGLYQPQHF. The CDR3 DNA follows: TGTGCCATCAGTGATGTAGGACAGGGTTTATACCAGCCCCAGCATTTT.

This CDR3 is CASSSPADSYDYEQYF. For the CDR3, the DNA is TGTGCCAGCAGCTCCCCCGCCGACAGCTACGATTACGAGCAGTACTTC. The chain joins TRBV7-8 to TRBJ2-7; possible D gene TRBD1, 5 bases. Trimming pared 4 bases from V and 4 bases from J, leaving 20 bases between. The CDR3 has 16 residues. Germline V gene lookup returns CDR1 SGHVS and CDR2 FQNEAQ.

This clonotype was seen repeatedly, ten times or more. The chain combines TRBV19 with TRBJ2-5; weak D call: TRBD2 (6 bases). The length of the CDR3 is 13 residues. Germline CDR1 and CDR2: LNHDA and SQIVND (reference sequence). Trimming cost V 7 bases and J 3 bases, with 12 bases left between them. The CDR3 is CASTSGVKETQYF. The CDR3 DNA reads TGTGCCAGTACCTCGGGAGTGAAAGAGACCCAGTACTTC.

To note about this clonotype: This CDR3 fails to terminate in the conserved phenylalanine or tryptophan, so it likely reflects a read error. This chain links TRBV6-1 with TRBJ1-3; no definite D call. The V gene lost 4 bases and the J gene lost 0 bases, with 16 bases spanning the gap. This CDR3 contains 17 residues. The V gene's germline CDR1 is MNHNS and CDR2 SASEGT. CDR3 bases: TGTGCCAGCAGTGCGACACAAGCTGCGCGCTCTGGAAACACCATATATCTT. This gives the protein CASSATQAARSGNTIYL.